This T cell receptor (beta chain) was profiled in a study of blood T cell repertoires in COVID-19. Germline lookup yields CDR1 LNHDA and CDR2 SQIVND (reference sequence). This CDR3 region has 13 residues. The V and J ends lost 6 bases and 3 bases respectively, with 12 bases between them. Original handling: Researchers report that nucleated cell counts were estimated from reference gene primer amplification. The data were produced by immunoSEQ multiplex PCR, yet TCRdb's version contains in-frame clones alone and is incomplete. V, J and clone size were drawn from that table, and D and trimming were deduced from the DNA. The table shows roughly 110,000 clones, with about 84% occurring only once.

V usage is TRBV19 and J usage is TRBJ2-7, with TRBD2 as a possible D gene (5 bases). The TCR originated in a woman aged 60-75 years with acute or convalescent COVID-19. The sequenced sample was peripheral blood. The CDR3 DNA reads as TGTGCCAGTAGCAGAGGGCTAGACTACGAGCAGTACTTC. It yields the protein CASSRGLDYEQYF.